The entry below gives a single TCR beta chain sequence along with its context. The antigen is not known. A read error is possible here, since a much larger clone lies one base away. The data are from a study of response to subunit inactivated influenza vaccine. The study, taken as a whole, reports: That few new T cells are recruited by each seasonal influenza vaccination was the authors' suggestion.

Trimming took off 9 bases at V and 8 bases at J, with 22 bases between the two ends. The CDR3 has 14 residues. CDR1 is LGHDT and CDR2 is YNNKEL in the germline V gene (reference sequence). TCRdb re-derived calls from the RT-PCR reads in MiXCR, one entry per CDR3 protein. The sample has just over 300,000 distinct CDR3 sequences, approximately 23% seen once. The sequence derives from a man between 45 and 75 years old who received an inactivated influenza vaccine. The chain links TRBV3-1 to TRBJ1-2; perhaps TRBD1 as D (5 bases). The sample was PBMCs from blood, taken less than 22 months after vaccination. The CDR3, as DNA: TGTGCCAGGACGCCGAGGTTGGGGCCTCTCGGCTACACCTTC. This codes for CARTPRLGPLGYTF.